The rows below give T cell receptor beta chains drawn from one sample of a study of blood T cell repertoires in COVID-19. Only in-frame clones appear in the TCRdb table, and some are missing; sequencing was by immunoSEQ multiplex PCR. The table records around 100,000 clones, approximately 85% of them present only once. Specimen: peripheral blood. These receptors all come from a human donor in a cohort sampled during active COVID-19. Both conserved end residues are part of each CDR3. Each record gives: clone size, V gene, D gene, J gene, CDR3 protein, CDR3 DNA. D genes are given only for firm matches. The size of a clone is reported for some rows only, either as once, few or many, or as a class for expanded clones.

>.|TRBV4-1|TRBD1|TRBJ1-4
CASSQDSGQGKNEKLFF
TGCGCCAGCAGCCAAGACTCGGGACAGGGAAAGAATGAAAAACTGTTTTTT
>.|TRBV5-1|TRBD1|TRBJ1-1
CASSTDRPNTEAFF
TGCGCCAGCAGCACGGACAGGCCGAACACTGAAGCTTTCTTT
>.|TRBV7-2|TRBD1|TRBJ1-2
CASSLGPLSNRGINYGYTF
TGTGCCAGCAGCTTAGGACCCCTCAGTAACAGGGGCATTAACTATGGCTACACCTTC
>.|TRBV9|.|TRBJ2-5
CASSGTTSFETQYF
TGTGCCAGCAGCGGGACGACTAGTTTTGAGACCCAGTACTTC
>.|TRBV15|TRBD1|TRBJ1-1
CATRETGLSEAFF
TGTGCCACCAGAGAGACAGGGTTATCTGAAGCTTTCTTT
>.|TRBV4-1|.|TRBJ1-1
CASSQVGGGSTEAFF
TGCGCCAGCAGCCAAGTTGGGGGGGGGAGCACTGAAGCTTTCTTT
>.|TRBV27|TRBD1|TRBJ2-6
CASSSGTGAGANVLTF
TGTGCCAGCAGTTCAGGGACAGGGGCTGGGGCCAACGTCCTGACTTTC
>.|TRBV27|.|TRBJ2-7
CASSFAGGQDYEQYF
TGTGCCAGCAGTTTTGCGGGTGGGCAGGACTACGAGCAGTACTTC
>.|TRBV6-1|TRBD1|TRBJ1-3
CASSERRGLSGNTIYF
TGTGCCAGCAGTGAGCGAAGGGGGCTGAGTGGAAACACCATATATTTT
>.|TRBV7-9|TRBD1|TRBJ1-4
CASSSQGTDTTNEKLFF
TGTGCCAGCAGCTCGCAAGGGACAGATACAACTAATGAAAAACTGTTTTTT
>.|TRBV6-5|TRBD1|TRBJ2-7
CASRAAGGAYEQYF
TGTGCCAGCAGGGCCGCAGGGGGCGCCTACGAGCAGTACTTC
>.|TRBV6-5|TRBD1|TRBJ2-7
CASSYSLTGSTVEQYF
TGTGCCAGCAGTTACTCTTTGACAGGGTCCACGGTCGAGCAGTACTTC
>.|TRBV21-1|.|TRBJ1-2
CASSPRPPGGYTF
TGTGCCAGCAGCCCCCGCCCCCCGGGTGGCTACACCTTC
>once|TRBV19|TRBD1|TRBJ1-1
CASRGDRGEAFF
TGTGCCAGTAGGGGGGACAGGGGGGAAGCTTTCTTT
>.|TRBV3-1/TRBV3-2|.|TRBJ1-3
CASTTGSGRNTIYF
TGTGCCAGCACAACAGGGTCCGGTAGGAACACCATATATTTT
>.|TRBV30|.|TRBJ1-2
CACQPSPYGYTF
TGTGCCTGCCAACCCAGTCCCTATGGCTACACCTTC
>.|TRBV4-2|TRBD2|TRBJ2-7
CASSHSGASGEQYF
TGTGCCAGCAGCCATAGCGGGGCGTCGGGAGAGCAGTACTTC